The rows below give T cell receptor beta chains drawn from one sample of a study of cytomegalovirus exposure and HLA in healthy donors. Here immunoSEQ multiplex PCR was the method, and the copy in TCRdb shows in-frame clones only, minus some. The sample carries about 37,000 clones, about four fifths recorded once. Sequenced material: PBMCs. These receptors all come from a woman between 40 and 50 years old in good health and CMV-seronegative. Each CDR3 is given with its conserved first and last residue. Fields, in order: J gene, V gene, clone size, CDR3 length, D gene, CDR3 protein, CDR3 DNA. D genes are given only for firm matches. Clone size is stated in some rows and not others, as once, few, many or a class when expanded.

J: TRBJ2-1
V: TRBV7-6
size: NA
length: 17
D: TRBD2
CDR3: CASSLAPLAGGYNEQFF
DNA: TGTGCCAGCAGCTTAGCGCCTTTAGCGGGGGGTTACAATGAGCAGTTCTTC

J: TRBJ2-3
V: TRBV19
size: NA
length: 13
D: TRBD1
CDR3: CASSRQGDDTQYF
DNA: TGTGCCAGTAGTCGCCAGGGGGATGATACGCAGTATTTT

J: TRBJ2-7
V: TRBV7-3
size: NA
length: 13
D: NA
CDR3: CASSLTRDYEQYF
DNA: TGTGCCAGCAGCTTAACCAGGGACTACGAGCAGTACTTC

J: TRBJ1-5
V: TRBV6-5
size: NA
length: 15
D: NA
CDR3: CASSPGLHSNQPQHF
DNA: TGTGCCAGCAGTCCCGGACTCCATAGCAATCAGCCCCAGCATTTT

J: TRBJ1-5
V: TRBV29-1
size: NA
length: 13
D: NA
CDR3: CSVAGETNQPQHF
DNA: TGCAGCGTTGCAGGGGAGACAAATCAGCCCCAGCATTTT

J: TRBJ1-5
V: TRBV6-1
size: NA
length: 13
D: NA
CDR3: CASGTRDNQPQHF
DNA: TGTGCCAGCGGGACAAGGGACAATCAGCCCCAGCATTTT

J: TRBJ2-2
V: TRBV12-5
size: once
length: 13
D: NA
CDR3: CASGLEASGELFF
DNA: TGTGCTAGTGGTTTAGAAGCGAGCGGGGAGCTGTTTTTT

J: TRBJ1-4
V: TRBV5-1
size: NA
length: 13
D: NA
CDR3: CASREQSNEKLFF
DNA: TGCGCCAGCAGAGAACAGAGTAATGAAAAACTGTTTTTT

J: TRBJ1-5
V: TRBV4-1
size: NA
length: 17
D: NA
CDR3: CASSQLLGQLSNQPQHF
DNA: TGCGCCAGCAGCCAATTGCTTGGACAGCTGAGCAATCAGCCCCAGCATTTT

J: TRBJ2-1
V: TRBV7-7
size: NA
length: 15
D: NA
CDR3: CASSQGRGRGNEQFF
DNA: TGTGCTAGCAGCCAGGGGAGGGGACGGGGCAATGAGCAGTTCTTC

J: TRBJ2-5
V: TRBV29-1
size: NA
length: 13
D: TRBD2
CDR3: CSVDRGVQETQYF
DNA: TGCAGCGTTGATCGGGGGGTACAAGAGACCCAGTACTTC

J: TRBJ2-5
V: TRBV4-1
size: NA
length: 15
D: NA
CDR3: CASSHPNGVLETQYF
DNA: TGCGCCAGCAGCCATCCGAACGGGGTGTTAGAGACCCAGTACTTC

J: TRBJ2-3
V: TRBV6-6
size: NA
length: 16
D: TRBD1
CDR3: CASSWDRDRVTDTQYF
DNA: TGTGCCAGCAGTTGGGACCGGGACAGGGTCACAGATACGCAGTATTTT

J: TRBJ2-1
V: TRBV29-1
size: NA
length: 17
D: TRBD2
CDR3: CSVEGGGRTGGIREQFF
DNA: TGCAGCGTTGAAGGAGGGGGTAGGACGGGGGGGATCAGAGAGCAGTTCTTC

J: TRBJ1-6
V: TRBV9
size: NA
length: 16
D: NA
CDR3: CASSVGRGIGYSPLHF
DNA: TGTGCCAGCAGCGTAGGGAGGGGAATAGGGTATTCACCCCTCCACTTT

J: TRBJ1-2
V: TRBV10-3
size: NA
length: 11
D: TRBD1
CDR3: CAIWTGYGYTF
DNA: TGTGCCATTTGGACAGGTTATGGCTACACCTTC

J: TRBJ2-3
V: TRBV18
size: few
length: 13
D: NA
CDR3: CASQTTRTDTQYF
DNA: TGTGCCAGTCAGACGACACGAACAGATACGCAGTATTTT

J: TRBJ2-5
V: TRBV7-3
size: NA
length: 13
D: NA
CDR3: CASSLTDKETQYF
DNA: TGTGCCAGCAGCTTAACAGACAAAGAGACCCAGTACTTC

J: TRBJ2-1
V: TRBV4-1
size: once
length: 17
D: NA
CDR3: CASSQVLPRSSYNEQFF
DNA: TGCGCCAGCAGCCAAGTCCTTCCGCGAAGCTCCTACAATGAGCAGTTCTTC

J: TRBJ1-1
V: TRBV27
size: NA
length: 14
D: NA
CDR3: CASSLDRMNTEAFF
DNA: TGTGCCAGCAGTTTAGACAGAATGAACACTGAAGCTTTCTTT

J: TRBJ1-5
V: TRBV19
size: NA
length: 14
D: NA
CDR3: CASSLGGPNQPQHF
DNA: TGTGCCAGTAGCTTGGGGGGGCCCAATCAGCCCCAGCATTTT

J: TRBJ2-3
V: TRBV4-1
size: NA
length: 15
D: NA
CDR3: CASSQDPGSTDTQYF
DNA: TGCGCCAGCAGCCAAGACCCGGGGAGCACAGATACGCAGTATTTT

J: TRBJ1-3
V: TRBV9
size: NA
length: 14
D: NA
CDR3: CASSVDYFGNTIYF
DNA: TGTGCCAGCAGCGTAGACTACTTCGGAAACACCATATATTTT

J: TRBJ1-4
V: TRBV4-3
size: few
length: 13
D: TRBD1
CDR3: CASSHRTGRKLFF
DNA: TGCGCCAGCAGCCATAGGACAGGGAGGAAACTGTTTTTT

J: TRBJ1-6
V: TRBV6-6
size: NA
length: 16
D: TRBD1
CDR3: CASSYDRESYNSPLHF
DNA: TGTGCCAGCAGTTACGACAGGGAATCCTATAATTCACCCCTCCACTTT

J: TRBJ1-5
V: TRBV27
size: NA
length: 17
D: TRBD1
CDR3: CASSREGAPGGNQPQHF
DNA: TGTGCCAGCAGTCGAGAGGGGGCCCCGGGTGGCAATCAGCCCCAGCATTTT

J: TRBJ1-6
V: TRBV27
size: NA
length: 16
D: NA
CDR3: CASSLLGGVGYSPLHF
DNA: TGTGCCAGCAGTTTACTAGGGGGGGTGGGTTATTCACCCCTCCACTTT

J: TRBJ1-1
V: TRBV7-9
size: once
length: 12
D: NA
CDR3: CASSRGGAEAFF
DNA: TGTGCCAGCAGCCGGGGCGGGGCTGAAGCTTTCTTT

J: TRBJ1-2
V: TRBV7-2
size: NA
length: 13
D: TRBD1
CDR3: CASSTTGERGYTF
DNA: TGTGCCAGCAGCACGACAGGGGAAAGGGGCTACACCTTC

J: TRBJ1-5
V: TRBV7-2
size: once
length: 16
D: NA
CDR3: CASSPGGQHSNQPQHF
DNA: TGTGCCAGCAGCCCAGGAGGGCAGCATAGCAATCAGCCCCAGCATTTT